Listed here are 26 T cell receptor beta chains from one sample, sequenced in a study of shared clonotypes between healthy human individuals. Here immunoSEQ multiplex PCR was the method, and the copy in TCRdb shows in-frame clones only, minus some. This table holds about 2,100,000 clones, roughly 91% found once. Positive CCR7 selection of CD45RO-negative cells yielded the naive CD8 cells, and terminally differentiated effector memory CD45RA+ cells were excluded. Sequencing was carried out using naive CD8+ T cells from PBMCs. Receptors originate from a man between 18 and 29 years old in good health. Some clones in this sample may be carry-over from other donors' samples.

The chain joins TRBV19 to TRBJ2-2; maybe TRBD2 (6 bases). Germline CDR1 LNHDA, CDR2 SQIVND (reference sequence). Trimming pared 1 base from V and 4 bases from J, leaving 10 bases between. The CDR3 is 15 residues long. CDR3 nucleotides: TGTGCCAGTAGTATAGGTGGGGGACTCACCGGGGAGCTGTTTTTT. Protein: CASSIGGGLTGELFF.

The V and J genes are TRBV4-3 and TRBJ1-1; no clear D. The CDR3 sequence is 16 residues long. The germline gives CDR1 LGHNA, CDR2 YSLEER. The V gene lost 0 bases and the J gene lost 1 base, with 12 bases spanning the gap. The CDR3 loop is CASSQDGATENTEAFF. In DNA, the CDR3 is TGCGCCAGCAGCCAAGATGGAGCGACGGAGAACACTGAAGCTTTCTTT.

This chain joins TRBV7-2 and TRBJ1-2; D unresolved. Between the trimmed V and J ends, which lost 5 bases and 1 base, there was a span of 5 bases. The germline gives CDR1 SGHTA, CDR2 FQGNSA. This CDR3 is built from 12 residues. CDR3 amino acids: CASSEDNYGYTF. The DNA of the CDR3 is TGTGCCAGCAGCGAAGATAACTATGGCTACACCTTC.

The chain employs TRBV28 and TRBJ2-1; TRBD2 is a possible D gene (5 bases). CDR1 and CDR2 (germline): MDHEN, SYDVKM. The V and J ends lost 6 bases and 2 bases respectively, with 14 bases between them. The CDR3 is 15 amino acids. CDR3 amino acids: CASSAGNSPYNEQFF. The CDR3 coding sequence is TGTGCCAGCAGCGCCGGGAATAGCCCCTACAATGAGCAGTTCTTC.

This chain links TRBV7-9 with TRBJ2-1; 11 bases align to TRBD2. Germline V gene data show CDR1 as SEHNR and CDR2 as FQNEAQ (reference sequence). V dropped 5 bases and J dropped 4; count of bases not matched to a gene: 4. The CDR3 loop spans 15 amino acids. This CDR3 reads CASSQTSGNYNEQFF. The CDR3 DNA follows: TGTGCCAGCAGCCAGACTAGCGGGAATTACAATGAGCAGTTCTTC.

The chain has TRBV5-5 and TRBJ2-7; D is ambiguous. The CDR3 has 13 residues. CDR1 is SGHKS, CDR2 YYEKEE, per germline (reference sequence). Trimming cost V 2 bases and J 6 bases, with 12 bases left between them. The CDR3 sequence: CASSLGTASEQYF. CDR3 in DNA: TGTGCCAGCAGCTTAGGAACAGCAAGCGAGCAGTACTTC.

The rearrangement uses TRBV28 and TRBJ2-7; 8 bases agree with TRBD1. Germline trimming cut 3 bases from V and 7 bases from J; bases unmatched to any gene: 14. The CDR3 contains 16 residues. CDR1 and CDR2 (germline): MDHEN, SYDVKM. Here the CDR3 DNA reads TGTGCCAGCAGTTTGTCCCCCAGGGGGCCTGTGAGGGAGCAGTACTTC. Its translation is CASSLSPRGPVREQYF.

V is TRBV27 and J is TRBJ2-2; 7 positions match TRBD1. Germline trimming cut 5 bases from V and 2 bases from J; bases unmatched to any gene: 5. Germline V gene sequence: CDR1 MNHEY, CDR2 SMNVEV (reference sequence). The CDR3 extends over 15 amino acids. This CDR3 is CASSRGTVNTGELFF. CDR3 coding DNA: TGTGCCAGCAGTAGAGGGACAGTTAACACCGGGGAGCTGTTTTTT.

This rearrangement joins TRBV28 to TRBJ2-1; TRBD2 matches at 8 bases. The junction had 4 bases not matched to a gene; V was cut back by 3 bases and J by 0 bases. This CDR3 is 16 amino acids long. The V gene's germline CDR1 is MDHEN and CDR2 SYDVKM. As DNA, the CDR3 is TGTGCCAGCAGTTTCACAGGGACTAGCTCCTACAATGAGCAGTTCTTC. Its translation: CASSFTGTSSYNEQFF.

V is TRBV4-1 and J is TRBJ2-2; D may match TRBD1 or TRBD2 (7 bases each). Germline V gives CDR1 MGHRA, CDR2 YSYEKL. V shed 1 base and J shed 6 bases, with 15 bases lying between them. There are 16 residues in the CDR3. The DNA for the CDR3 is TGCGCCAGCAGCCAAGTGACGGCAGGGGGGGCCGGGGAGCTGTTTTTT. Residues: CASSQVTAGGAGELFF.

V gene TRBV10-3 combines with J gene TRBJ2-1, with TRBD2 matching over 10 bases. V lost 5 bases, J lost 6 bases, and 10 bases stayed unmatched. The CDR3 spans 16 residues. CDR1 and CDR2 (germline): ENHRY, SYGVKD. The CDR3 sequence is CAISFLSSGRGNEQFF. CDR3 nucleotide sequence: TGTGCCATCAGTTTTCTCTCTAGCGGGAGAGGCAATGAGCAGTTCTTC.

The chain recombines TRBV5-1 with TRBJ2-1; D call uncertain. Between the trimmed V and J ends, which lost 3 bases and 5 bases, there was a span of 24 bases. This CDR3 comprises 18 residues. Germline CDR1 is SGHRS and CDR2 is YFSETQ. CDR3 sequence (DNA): TGCGCCAGCAGCTCCCAACTTTATTCGAGGTCACCCAACAATGAGCAGTTCTTC. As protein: CASSSQLYSRSPNNEQFF.

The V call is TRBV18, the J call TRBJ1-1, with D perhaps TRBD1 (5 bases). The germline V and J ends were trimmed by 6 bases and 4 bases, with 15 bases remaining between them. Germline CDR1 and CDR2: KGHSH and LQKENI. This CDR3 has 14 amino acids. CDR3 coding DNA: TGTGCCAGCTCCCCGGGCGGGGGGGGCACTGAAGCTTTCTTT. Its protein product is CASSPGGGGTEAFF. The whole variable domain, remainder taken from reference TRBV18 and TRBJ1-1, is NAGVMQNPRHLVRRRGQEARLRCSPMKGHSHVYWYRQLPEEGLKFMVYLQKENIIDESGMPKERFSAEFPKEGPSILRIQQVVRGDSAAYFCASSPGGGGTEAFFGQGTRLTVV.

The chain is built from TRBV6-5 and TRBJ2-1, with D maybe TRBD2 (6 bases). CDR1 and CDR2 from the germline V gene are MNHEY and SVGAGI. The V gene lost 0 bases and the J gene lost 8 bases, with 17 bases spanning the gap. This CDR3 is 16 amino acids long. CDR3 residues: CASSYSVGARDYEQFF. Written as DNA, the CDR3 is TGTGCCAGCAGTTACTCCGTCGGGGCTCGGGACTATGAGCAGTTCTTC.

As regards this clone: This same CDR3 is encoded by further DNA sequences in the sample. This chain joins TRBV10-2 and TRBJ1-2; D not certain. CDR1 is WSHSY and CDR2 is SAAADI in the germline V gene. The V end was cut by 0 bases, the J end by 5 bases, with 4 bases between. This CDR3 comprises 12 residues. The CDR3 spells CASSESSYGYTF. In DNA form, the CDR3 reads TGCGCCAGCAGTGAGTCAAGTTATGGCTACACCTTC.

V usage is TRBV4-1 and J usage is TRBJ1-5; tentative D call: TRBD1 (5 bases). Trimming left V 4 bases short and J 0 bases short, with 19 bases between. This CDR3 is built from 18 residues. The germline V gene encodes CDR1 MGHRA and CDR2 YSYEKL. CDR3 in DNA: TGCGCCAGCAGCCTACAGGTCTTCCGCGCGAATAGCAATCAGCCCCAGCATTTT. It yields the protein CASSLQVFRANSNQPQHF.

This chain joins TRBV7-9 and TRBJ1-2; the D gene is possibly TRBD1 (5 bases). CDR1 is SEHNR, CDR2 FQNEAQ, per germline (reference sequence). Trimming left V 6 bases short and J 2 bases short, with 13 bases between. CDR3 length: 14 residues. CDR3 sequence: CASSHGASNYGYTF. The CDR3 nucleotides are TGTGCCAGCAGTCATGGGGCGTCAAACTATGGCTACACCTTC.

The CDR3 bases are TGTGCCAGCAGTTTGGACAACCGGGGCCCTCTCTACGAGCAGTACTTC. This encodes CASSLDNRGPLYEQYF. The chain is built from TRBV28 and TRBJ2-7; tentatively, D is TRBD1 or TRBD2 (5 bases each). V was clipped by 3 bases and J by 3 bases, with 18 bases between them. This CDR3 spans 16 amino acids. Looked up from germline, CDR1 is MDHEN and CDR2 is SYDVKM.

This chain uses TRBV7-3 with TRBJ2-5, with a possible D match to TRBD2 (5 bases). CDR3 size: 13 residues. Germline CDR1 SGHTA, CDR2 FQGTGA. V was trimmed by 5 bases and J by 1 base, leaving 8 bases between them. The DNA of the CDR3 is TGTGCCAGCAGCCCGGGGTCCCAAGAGACCCAGTACTTC. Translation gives CASSPGSQETQYF.

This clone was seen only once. The chain's CDR3 is CASSVQTSGNTIYF. CDR3 DNA: TGTGCCAGCAGTGTTCAGACCTCTGGAAACACCATATATTTT. The chain has TRBV28 and TRBJ1-3, with D uncertain. The CDR3 has 14 amino acids. The germline V gene has CDR1 MDHEN and CDR2 SYDVKM. The V end was cut by 5 bases, the J end by 0 bases, with 8 bases between.

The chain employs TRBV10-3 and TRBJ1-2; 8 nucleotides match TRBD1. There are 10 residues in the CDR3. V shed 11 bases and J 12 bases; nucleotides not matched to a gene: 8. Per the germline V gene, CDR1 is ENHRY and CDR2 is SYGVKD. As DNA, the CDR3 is TGTGCCGATCGGACAGGGAATCACACCTTC. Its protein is CADRTGNHTF.

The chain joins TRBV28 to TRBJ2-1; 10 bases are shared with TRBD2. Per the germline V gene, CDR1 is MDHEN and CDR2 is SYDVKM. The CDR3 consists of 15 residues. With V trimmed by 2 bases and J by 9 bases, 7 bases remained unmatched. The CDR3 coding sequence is TGTGCCAGCAGTTTAAGGACTAGCGGAAGGGGTGAGCAGTTCTTC. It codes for CASSLRTSGRGEQFF.

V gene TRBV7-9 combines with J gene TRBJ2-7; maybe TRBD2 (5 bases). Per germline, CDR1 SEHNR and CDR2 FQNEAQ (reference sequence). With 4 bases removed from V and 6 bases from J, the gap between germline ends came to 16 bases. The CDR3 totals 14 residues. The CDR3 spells CASSSPGVPLEQYF. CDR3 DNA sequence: TGTGCCAGCAGCTCCCCCGGGGTTCCCCTCGAGCAGTACTTC. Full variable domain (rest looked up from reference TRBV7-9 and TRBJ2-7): DTGVSQNPRHKITKRGQNVTFRCDPISEHNRLYWYRQTLGQGPEFLTYFQNEAQLEKSRLLSDRFSAERPKGSFSTLEIQRTEQGDSAMYLCASSSPGVPLEQYFGPGTRLTVT.

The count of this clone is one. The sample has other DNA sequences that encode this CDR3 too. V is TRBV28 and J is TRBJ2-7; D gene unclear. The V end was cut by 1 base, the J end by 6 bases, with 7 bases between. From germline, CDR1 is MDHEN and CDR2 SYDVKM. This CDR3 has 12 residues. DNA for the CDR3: TGTGCCAGCAGTTTATACGGCCTCGAGCAGTACTTC. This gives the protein CASSLYGLEQYF.

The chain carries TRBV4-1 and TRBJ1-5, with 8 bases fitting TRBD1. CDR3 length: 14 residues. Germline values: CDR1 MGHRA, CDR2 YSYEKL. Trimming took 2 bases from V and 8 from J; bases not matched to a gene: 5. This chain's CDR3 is CASSQTTGEKPQHF. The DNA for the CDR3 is TGCGCCAGCAGCCAAACGACAGGGGAGAAGCCCCAGCATTTT.

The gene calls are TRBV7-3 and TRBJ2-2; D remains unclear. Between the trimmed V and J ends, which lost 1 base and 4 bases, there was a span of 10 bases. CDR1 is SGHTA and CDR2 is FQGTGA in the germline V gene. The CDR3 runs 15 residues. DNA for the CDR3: TGTGCCAGCAGCTTAAGCCTGGGTAGCACCGGGGAGCTGTTTTTT. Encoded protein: CASSLSLGSTGELFF.